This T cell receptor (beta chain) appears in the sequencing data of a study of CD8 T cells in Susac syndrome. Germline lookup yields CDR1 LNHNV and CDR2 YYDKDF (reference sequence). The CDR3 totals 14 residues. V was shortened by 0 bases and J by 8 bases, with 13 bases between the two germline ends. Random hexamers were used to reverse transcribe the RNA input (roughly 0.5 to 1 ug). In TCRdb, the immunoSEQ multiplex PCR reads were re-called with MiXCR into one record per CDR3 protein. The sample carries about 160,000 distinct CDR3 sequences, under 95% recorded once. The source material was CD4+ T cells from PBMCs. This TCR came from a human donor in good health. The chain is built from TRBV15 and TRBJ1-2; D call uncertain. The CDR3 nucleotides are TGTGCCACCAGCAGAGATTTTCCCGAGGGCGGCTACACCTTC. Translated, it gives CATSRDFPEGGYTF.